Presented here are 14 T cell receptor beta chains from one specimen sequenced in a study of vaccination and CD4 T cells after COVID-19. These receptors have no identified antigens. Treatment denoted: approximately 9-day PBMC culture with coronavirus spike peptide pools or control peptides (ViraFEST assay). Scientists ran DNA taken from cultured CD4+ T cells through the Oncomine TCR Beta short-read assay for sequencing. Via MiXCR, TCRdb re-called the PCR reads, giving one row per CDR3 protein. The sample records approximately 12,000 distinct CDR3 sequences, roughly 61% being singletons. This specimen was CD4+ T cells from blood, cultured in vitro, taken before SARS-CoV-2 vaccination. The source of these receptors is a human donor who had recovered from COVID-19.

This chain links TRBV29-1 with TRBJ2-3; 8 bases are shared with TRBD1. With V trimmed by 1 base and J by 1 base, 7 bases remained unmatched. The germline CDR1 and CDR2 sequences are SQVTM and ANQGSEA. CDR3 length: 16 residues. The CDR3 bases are TGCAGCGTTGAAGGAGTTCCGGACAGGGGCACAGATACGCAGTATTTT. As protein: CSVEGVPDRGTDTQYF.

CDR3 protein: CSPEGGLTTGALHF. CDR3 DNA: TGCAGTCCCGAGGGGGGGCTGACAACGGGGGCCCTCCACTTT. The genes are TRBV20-1 and TRBJ1-6; weak D call: TRBD1 (6 bases). The CDR3 has 14 residues. The V gene lost 8 bases and the J gene lost 14 bases, with 25 bases spanning the gap. The germline CDR1 and CDR2 sequences are DFQATT and SNEGSKA (reference sequence).

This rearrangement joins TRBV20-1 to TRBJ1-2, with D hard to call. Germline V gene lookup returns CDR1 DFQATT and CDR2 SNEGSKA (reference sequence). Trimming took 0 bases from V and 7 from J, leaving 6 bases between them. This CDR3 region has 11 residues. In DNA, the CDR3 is TGCAGTGCTAGAGAAAATCTTGGCTACACCTTC. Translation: CSARENLGYTF.

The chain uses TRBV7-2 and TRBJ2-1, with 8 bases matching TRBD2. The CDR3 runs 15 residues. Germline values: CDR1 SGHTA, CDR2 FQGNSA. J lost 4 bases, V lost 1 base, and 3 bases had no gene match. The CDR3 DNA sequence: TGTGCCAGCAGCTTAGGGACTAGCCTGTACAATGAGCAGTTCTTC. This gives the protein CASSLGTSLYNEQFF.

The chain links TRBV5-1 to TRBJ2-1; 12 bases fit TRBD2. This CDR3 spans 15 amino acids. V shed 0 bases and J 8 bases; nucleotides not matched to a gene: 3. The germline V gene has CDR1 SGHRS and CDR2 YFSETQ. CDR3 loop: CASSLGLAGADEQFF. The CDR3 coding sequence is TGCGCCAGCAGCTTGGGACTAGCGGGAGCAGATGAGCAGTTCTTC.

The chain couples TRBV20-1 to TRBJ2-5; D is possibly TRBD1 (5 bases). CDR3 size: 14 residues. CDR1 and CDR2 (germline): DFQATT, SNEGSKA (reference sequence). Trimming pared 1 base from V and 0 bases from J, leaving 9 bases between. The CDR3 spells CSARGRQYQETQYF. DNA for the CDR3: TGCAGTGCTAGAGGCCGACAGTACCAAGAGACCCAGTACTTC.

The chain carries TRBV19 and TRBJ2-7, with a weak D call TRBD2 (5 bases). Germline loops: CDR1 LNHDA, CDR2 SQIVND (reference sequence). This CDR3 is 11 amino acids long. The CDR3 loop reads CATGSRYEQYF. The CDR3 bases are TGTGCTACGGGGAGTCGGTACGAGCAGTACTTC.

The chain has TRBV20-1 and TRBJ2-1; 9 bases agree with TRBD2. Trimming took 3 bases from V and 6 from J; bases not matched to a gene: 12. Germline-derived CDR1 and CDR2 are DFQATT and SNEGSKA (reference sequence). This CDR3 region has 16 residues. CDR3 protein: CSASSVAGGRGNEQFF. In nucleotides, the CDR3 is TGCAGTGCTAGTAGTGTGGCGGGAGGGCGCGGCAATGAGCAGTTCTTC.

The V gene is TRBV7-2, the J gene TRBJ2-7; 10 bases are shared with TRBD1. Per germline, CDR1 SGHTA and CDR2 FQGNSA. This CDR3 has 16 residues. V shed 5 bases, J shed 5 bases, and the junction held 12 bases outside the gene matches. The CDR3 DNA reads TGTGCCAGCAGCCCAAACCCCGGGACAGGGGTCCACGAGCAGTACTTC. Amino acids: CASSPNPGTGVHEQYF.

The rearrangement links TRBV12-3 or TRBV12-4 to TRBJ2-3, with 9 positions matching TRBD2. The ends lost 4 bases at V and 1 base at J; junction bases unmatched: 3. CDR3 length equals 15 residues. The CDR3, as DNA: TGTGCCAGCAGTTGGGCTAGCGGGGGCACAGATACGCAGTATTTT. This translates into CASSWASGGTDTQYF.

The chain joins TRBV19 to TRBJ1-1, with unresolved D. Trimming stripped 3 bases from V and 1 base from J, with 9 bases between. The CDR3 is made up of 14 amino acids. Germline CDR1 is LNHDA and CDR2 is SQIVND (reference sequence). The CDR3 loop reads CASSMRETNTEAFF. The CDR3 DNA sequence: TGTGCCAGTAGTATGAGGGAGACGAACACTGAAGCTTTCTTT.

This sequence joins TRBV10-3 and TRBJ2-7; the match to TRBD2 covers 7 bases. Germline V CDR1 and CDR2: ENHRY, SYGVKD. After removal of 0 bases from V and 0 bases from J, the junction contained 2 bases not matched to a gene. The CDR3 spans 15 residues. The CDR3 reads CAISESGGSSYEQYF. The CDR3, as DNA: TGTGCCATCAGTGAGTCTGGCGGGAGCTCCTACGAGCAGTACTTC.

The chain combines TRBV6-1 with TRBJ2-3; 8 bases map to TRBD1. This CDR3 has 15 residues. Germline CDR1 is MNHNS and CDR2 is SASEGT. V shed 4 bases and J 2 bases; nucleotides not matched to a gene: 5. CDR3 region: CASSGGTGHTDTQYF. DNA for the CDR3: TGTGCCAGCAGTGGGGGGACAGGTCACACAGATACGCAGTATTTT.

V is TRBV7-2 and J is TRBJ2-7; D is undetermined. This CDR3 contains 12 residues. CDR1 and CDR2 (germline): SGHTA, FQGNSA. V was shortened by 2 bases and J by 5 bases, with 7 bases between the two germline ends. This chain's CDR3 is CASSLSANEQYF. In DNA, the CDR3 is TGTGCCAGCAGCTTATCAGCGAACGAGCAGTACTTC.